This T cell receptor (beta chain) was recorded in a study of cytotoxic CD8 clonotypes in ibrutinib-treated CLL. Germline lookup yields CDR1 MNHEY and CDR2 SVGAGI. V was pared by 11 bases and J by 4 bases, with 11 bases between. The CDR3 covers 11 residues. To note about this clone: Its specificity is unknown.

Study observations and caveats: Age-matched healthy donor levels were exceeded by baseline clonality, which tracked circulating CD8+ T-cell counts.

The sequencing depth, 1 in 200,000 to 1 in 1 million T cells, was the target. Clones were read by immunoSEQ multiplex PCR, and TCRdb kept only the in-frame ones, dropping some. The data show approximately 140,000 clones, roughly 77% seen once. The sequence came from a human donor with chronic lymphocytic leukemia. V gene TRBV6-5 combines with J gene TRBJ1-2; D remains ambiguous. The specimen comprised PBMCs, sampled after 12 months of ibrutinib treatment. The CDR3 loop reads CAGVRLYGYTF. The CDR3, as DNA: TGTGCCGGGGTACGGCTCTATGGCTACACCTTC.